This T cell receptor (beta chain) comes out of a study of blood T cell repertoires in COVID-19. Study-level information: Material from acute and convalescent COVID-19 was sourced from the United States, Italy and Spain.

Sequencing was performed with immunoSEQ multiplex PCR; in TCRdb, only in-frame clones are kept and a portion is missing. The table shows some 450,000 clones, with around 90% occurring only once. The CDR3 runs to 16 residues. V was cut by 6 bases and J by 0 bases, with 17 bases left in between. CDR1 SEHNR and CDR2 FQNEAQ come from the germline V gene (reference sequence). This clone was seen a single time. Sequencing used peripheral blood. V is TRBV7-9 and J is TRBJ1-2, with D perhaps matching TRBD1 (6 bases). This sequence originates from a man younger than 35 with COVID-19, enrolled during active disease. The CDR3 sequence is CASSLQGNGANYGYTF. DNA for the CDR3: TGTGCCAGCAGTTTACAGGGAAATGGAGCTAACTATGGCTACACCTTC.